The rows below give T cell receptor beta chains drawn from one sample of a study of beta chain features in type 1 diabetes. The assay was immunoSEQ multiplex PCR, and TCRdb's table has in-frame clones only and misses some. The sample records about 150,000 clones, about a tenth being singletons. The sample consisted of central memory CD4+ T cells from blood. The receptors here all came from a man aged 25 to 40 with type 1 diabetes. Both conserved end residues are part of each CDR3. Each record gives: clone size, J gene, D gene, V gene, CDR3 protein, CDR3 DNA. The D gene is left open where the match is weak. The size of a clone is reported for some rows only, either as once, few or many, or as a class for expanded clones.

abundance: few
j_gene: TRBJ1-1
d_gene: -
v_gene: TRBV29-1
CDR3aa: CSVVGGLNTEAFF
CDR3nt: TGCAGCGTTGTGGGAGGGCTGAACACTGAAGCTTTCTTT

abundance: -
j_gene: TRBJ2-1
d_gene: -
v_gene: TRBV29-1
CDR3aa: CSVETNEQFF
CDR3nt: TGCAGCGTTGAAACTAATGAGCAGTTCTTC

abundance: -
j_gene: TRBJ2-5
d_gene: -
v_gene: TRBV30
CDR3aa: CAWSVLGTQYF
CDR3nt: TGTGCCTGGAGTGTACTTGGGACCCAGTACTTC

abundance: few
j_gene: TRBJ2-1
d_gene: TRBD2
v_gene: TRBV9
CDR3aa: CASSRERGNEQFF
CDR3nt: TGTGCCAGCAGCCGTGAGCGGGGCAATGAGCAGTTCTTC

abundance: few
j_gene: TRBJ2-2
d_gene: -
v_gene: TRBV6-5
CDR3aa: CASSPQGNTGELFF
CDR3nt: TGTGCCAGCAGCCCGCAGGGGAACACCGGGGAGCTGTTTTTT

abundance: -
j_gene: TRBJ2-5
d_gene: -
v_gene: TRBV15
CDR3aa: CATSRDRTGGETQYF
CDR3nt: TGTGCCACCAGCAGAGATCGTACTGGGGGGGAGACCCAGTACTTC

abundance: -
j_gene: TRBJ2-1
d_gene: -
v_gene: TRBV11-3
CDR3aa: CASGRDKNEQFF
CDR3nt: TGTGCCAGCGGTCGGGATAAGAATGAGCAGTTCTTC

abundance: few
j_gene: TRBJ2-2
d_gene: TRBD1
v_gene: TRBV5-6
CDR3aa: CASSLTRGPVTGELFF
CDR3nt: TGTGCCAGCAGCTTGACCAGGGGGCCGGTCACCGGGGAGCTGTTTTTT

abundance: few
j_gene: TRBJ2-2
d_gene: -
v_gene: TRBV11-3
CDR3aa: CASSLSRAGELFF
CDR3nt: TGTGCCAGCAGCTTATCGCGGGCCGGGGAGCTGTTTTTT

abundance: -
j_gene: TRBJ1-1
d_gene: -
v_gene: TRBV30
CDR3aa: CAWRADSWSTEAFF
CDR3nt: TGTGCCTGGAGGGCAGACAGCTGGTCCACTGAAGCTTTCTTT

abundance: -
j_gene: TRBJ1-1
d_gene: -
v_gene: TRBV4-1
CDR3aa: CASSQDSVAGGSEAFF
CDR3nt: TGCGCCAGCAGCCAAGATTCTGTGGCGGGGGGCTCTGAAGCTTTCTTT

abundance: few
j_gene: TRBJ2-1
d_gene: -
v_gene: TRBV27
CDR3aa: CASSETVRGYNEQFF
CDR3nt: TGTGCCAGCAGCGAGACCGTGAGAGGGTACAATGAGCAGTTCTTC

abundance: -
j_gene: TRBJ2-2
d_gene: TRBD1
v_gene: TRBV7-3
CDR3aa: CASSIRDRGTGELFF
CDR3nt: TGTGCCAGCAGCATCCGAGACAGGGGAACTGGGGAGCTGTTTTTT

abundance: -
j_gene: TRBJ2-3
d_gene: -
v_gene: TRBV5-6
CDR3aa: CASSLGTVTYTQYF
CDR3nt: TGTGCCAGCAGCTTGGGGACAGTAACCTATACGCAGTATTTT

abundance: few
j_gene: TRBJ2-1
d_gene: TRBD2
v_gene: TRBV15
CDR3aa: CATSRERTSSYNEQFF
CDR3nt: TGTGCCACCAGCAGAGAGCGGACTAGCTCCTACAATGAGCAGTTCTTC

abundance: few
j_gene: TRBJ2-4
d_gene: TRBD2
v_gene: TRBV9
CDR3aa: CASSVGAREESIQYF
CDR3nt: TGTGCCAGCAGCGTAGGGGCGCGGGAGGAGAGCATTCAGTACTTC

abundance: few
j_gene: TRBJ2-5
d_gene: TRBD2
v_gene: TRBV9
CDR3aa: CASSGGLAGVQTQYF
CDR3nt: TGTGCCAGCAGCGGGGGACTAGCGGGAGTTCAGACCCAGTACTTC

abundance: -
j_gene: TRBJ1-5
d_gene: -
v_gene: TRBV7-2
CDR3aa: CASSLGSGYSNQPQHF
CDR3nt: TGTGCCAGCAGCTTAGGTTCGGGGTATAGCAATCAGCCCCAGCATTTT

abundance: -
j_gene: TRBJ1-1
d_gene: -
v_gene: TRBV2
CDR3aa: CASRTAPNTEAFF
CDR3nt: TGTGCCAGCAGGACAGCACCGAACACTGAAGCTTTCTTT

abundance: -
j_gene: TRBJ2-5
d_gene: -
v_gene: TRBV19
CDR3aa: CASSDQVQETQYF
CDR3nt: TGTGCCAGTAGCGATCAGGTTCAAGAGACCCAGTACTTC

abundance: -
j_gene: TRBJ2-1
d_gene: -
v_gene: TRBV7-2
CDR3aa: CASSLDYSAYNEQFF
CDR3nt: TGTGCCAGCAGCTTAGATTACTCTGCCTACAATGAGCAGTTCTTC

abundance: -
j_gene: TRBJ1-2
d_gene: -
v_gene: TRBV7-2
CDR3aa: CASSLEWGLTF
CDR3nt: TGTGCCAGCAGCTTAGAGTGGGGGCTCACCTTC

abundance: -
j_gene: TRBJ1-2
d_gene: TRBD1
v_gene: TRBV5-1
CDR3aa: CASSLGGDRSSLGYTF
CDR3nt: TGCGCCAGCAGCTTGGGAGGGGACAGGAGTTCGTTGGGCTACACCTTC

abundance: few
j_gene: TRBJ1-4
d_gene: TRBD1
v_gene: TRBV9
CDR3aa: CASSTTTGVNEKLFF
CDR3nt: TGTGCCAGCAGCACGACGACAGGGGTTAATGAAAAACTGTTTTTT

abundance: -
j_gene: TRBJ2-1
d_gene: TRBD2
v_gene: TRBV28
CDR3aa: CASNIAGGPYNEQFF
CDR3nt: TGTGCCAGCAATATAGCGGGAGGGCCTTACAATGAGCAGTTCTTC

abundance: -
j_gene: TRBJ2-3
d_gene: -
v_gene: TRBV7-3
CDR3aa: CASSLTFQRGRGDTQYF
CDR3nt: TGTGCCAGCAGCTTAACCTTCCAGCGAGGGAGAGGAGATACGCAGTATTTT

abundance: -
j_gene: TRBJ2-2
d_gene: -
v_gene: TRBV11-2
CDR3aa: CASSPVRGNTGELFF
CDR3nt: TGTGCCAGCAGCCCCGTCAGGGGGAACACCGGGGAGCTGTTTTTT

abundance: few
j_gene: TRBJ2-3
d_gene: TRBD2
v_gene: TRBV7-3
CDR3aa: CASSREGYTDTQYF
CDR3nt: TGTGCCAGCAGCCGGGAGGGATACACAGATACGCAGTATTTT

abundance: -
j_gene: TRBJ1-2
d_gene: -
v_gene: TRBV2
CDR3aa: CASSEGAGFGYGYTF
CDR3nt: TGTGCCAGCAGTGAAGGAGCAGGGTTCGGCTATGGCTACACCTTC

abundance: -
j_gene: TRBJ2-1
d_gene: TRBD1
v_gene: TRBV4-1
CDR3aa: CASSQDLPGQWNSNEQFF
CDR3nt: TGCGCCAGCAGCCAAGATCTTCCGGGACAGTGGAACAGCAATGAGCAGTTCTTC

abundance: -
j_gene: TRBJ2-7
d_gene: -
v_gene: TRBV5-1
CDR3aa: CASSVSTGLIRDEQYF
CDR3nt: TGCGCCAGCAGCGTATCTACAGGGTTGATCAGGGACGAGCAGTACTTC

abundance: few
j_gene: TRBJ2-7
d_gene: TRBD2
v_gene: TRBV5-4
CDR3aa: CASSSLAGGTYEQYF
CDR3nt: TGTGCCAGCAGCTCTTTAGCGGGAGGGACTTACGAGCAGTACTTC

abundance: few
j_gene: TRBJ2-7
d_gene: -
v_gene: TRBV28
CDR3aa: CASGGGGDRYYEQYF
CDR3nt: TGTGCCAGCGGGGGTGGCGGGGACAGATACTACGAGCAGTACTTC

abundance: -
j_gene: TRBJ2-1
d_gene: TRBD1
v_gene: TRBV25-1
CDR3aa: CASSVRTGGMEQFF
CDR3nt: TGTGCCAGCAGTGTCAGGACAGGGGGTATGGAGCAGTTCTTC

abundance: -
j_gene: TRBJ2-1
d_gene: -
v_gene: TRBV28
CDR3aa: CASSPTVESSYNEQFF
CDR3nt: TGTGCCAGCAGCCCTACAGTTGAGAGCTCCTACAATGAGCAGTTCTTC

abundance: few
j_gene: TRBJ2-5
d_gene: TRBD2
v_gene: TRBV7-7
CDR3aa: CASSLSGSPDGETQYF
CDR3nt: TGTGCCAGCAGCTTAAGCGGGAGCCCCGATGGGGAGACCCAGTACTTC

abundance: few
j_gene: TRBJ2-7
d_gene: TRBD2
v_gene: TRBV4-2
CDR3aa: CASSQGTSGAIKQYF
CDR3nt: TGTGCCAGCAGCCAAGGGACTAGCGGGGCCATTAAGCAGTACTTC

abundance: -
j_gene: TRBJ2-1
d_gene: -
v_gene: TRBV12-2
CDR3aa: CASRLVVGRLAGDNEQFF
CDR3nt: TGTGCAAGTCGCTTAGTAGTTGGTCGACTAGCGGGGGACAATGAGCAGTTCTTC

abundance: -
j_gene: TRBJ1-2
d_gene: -
v_gene: TRBV5-1
CDR3aa: CASSFDPGRTFGYTF
CDR3nt: TGCGCCAGCAGCTTCGATCCGGGGAGGACTTTCGGCTACACCTTC

abundance: -
j_gene: TRBJ1-5
d_gene: TRBD1
v_gene: TRBV19
CDR3aa: CASSDRVRQPQHF
CDR3nt: TGTGCCAGTAGTGACAGGGTTCGGCAGCCCCAGCATTTT

abundance: -
j_gene: TRBJ2-1
d_gene: TRBD2
v_gene: TRBV7-2
CDR3aa: CASSPVGLAQNEQFF
CDR3nt: TGTGCCAGCAGCCCCGTAGGACTAGCACAGAATGAGCAGTTCTTC

abundance: -
j_gene: TRBJ1-1
d_gene: -
v_gene: TRBV2
CDR3aa: CASSGQLNTEAFF
CDR3nt: TGTGCCAGCAGTGGACAGTTGAACACTGAAGCTTTCTTT

abundance: -
j_gene: TRBJ1-5
d_gene: -
v_gene: TRBV28
CDR3aa: CASSLKGFYSNQPQHF
CDR3nt: TGTGCCAGCAGTTTAAAGGGGTTCTATAGCAATCAGCCCCAGCATTTT

abundance: -
j_gene: TRBJ2-3
d_gene: TRBD2
v_gene: TRBV6-6
CDR3aa: CASSYGLAASTDTQYF
CDR3nt: TGTGCCAGCAGTTATGGACTAGCAGCTAGCACAGATACGCAGTATTTT

abundance: -
j_gene: TRBJ1-5
d_gene: TRBD1
v_gene: TRBV4-3
CDR3aa: CASSQGTGDNQPQHF
CDR3nt: TGCGCCAGCAGCCAAGGGACAGGGGACAATCAGCCCCAGCATTTT

abundance: -
j_gene: TRBJ2-3
d_gene: -
v_gene: TRBV6-4
CDR3aa: CASSDLPRDTQYF
CDR3nt: TGTGCCAGCAGTGACTTGCCTCGGGATACGCAGTATTTT

abundance: -
j_gene: TRBJ2-3
d_gene: TRBD1
v_gene: TRBV7-9
CDR3aa: CASSRDRDTQYF
CDR3nt: TGTGCCAGCAGTCGGGACAGGGATACGCAGTATTTT

abundance: few
j_gene: TRBJ1-2
d_gene: -
v_gene: TRBV28
CDR3aa: CASRTRSYGYTF
CDR3nt: TGTGCCAGCAGAACTCGGAGCTATGGCTACACCTTC

abundance: -
j_gene: TRBJ1-5
d_gene: -
v_gene: TRBV7-9
CDR3aa: CASSLPGDTPQHF
CDR3nt: TGTGCCAGCAGCCTCCCGGGGGATACGCCCCAGCATTTT

abundance: -
j_gene: TRBJ2-3
d_gene: TRBD2
v_gene: TRBV27
CDR3aa: CASSPGDYVGADTQYF
CDR3nt: TGTGCCAGCAGTCCCGGGGACTACGTGGGGGCAGATACGCAGTATTTT

abundance: few
j_gene: TRBJ1-5
d_gene: -
v_gene: TRBV18
CDR3aa: CASSPRSNSNQPQHF
CDR3nt: TGTGCCAGCTCACCTCGGAGCAATAGCAATCAGCCCCAGCATTTT